Here is one T cell receptor (beta chain) with its context. Its antigen remains unknown. This record belongs to a study of early T cells in non-severe SARS-CoV-2 infection. Study-level information: Sequencing of bulk RNA from unsorted whole blood was done, without chain pairing. Study-wide results and caveats: Matching results from VDJdb favored anti-spike CD8 responses, leaving private and CD4 specificities undetected.

This CDR3 has 14 amino acids. Trimming stripped 3 bases from V and 2 bases from J, with 8 bases between. The germline CDR1 and CDR2 sequences are SEHNR and FQNEAQ (reference sequence). MiXCR was run by TCRdb on the 5' RACE reads, yielding one entry per CDR3 protein. The data hold around 67,000 distinct CDR3 sequences, with 12% observed a single time. The sample was whole blood. The chain joins TRBV7-9 to TRBJ2-1, with a tentative D call TRBD2 (6 bases). This clonotype was obtained from an adult who was a healthcare worker with PCR-confirmed SARS-CoV-2 infection or an uninfected control (not recorded which). CDR3 bases: TGTGCCAGCAGCTTGACTAGGCCCTACAATGAGCAGTTCTTC. Translating gives CASSLTRPYNEQFF.